This T cell receptor beta chain was recovered during a study of T cell changes during pregnancy in multiple sclerosis. The CDR3 contains 15 residues. V lost 0 bases and J 0 bases, leaving 6 bases between the germline ends. Per germline, CDR1 MNHEY and CDR2 SVGAGI. Sequencing was performed with immunoSEQ multiplex PCR; in TCRdb, only in-frame clones are kept and a portion is missing. This table holds about 24,000 clones, roughly 90% found once. The origin of this receptor is a female donor in good health, enrolled as a control in a pregnancy study. Source: CD8+ T cells from peripheral blood mononuclear cells, taken in the third trimester of pregnancy. The chain uses TRBV6-5 and TRBJ2-1; D is unclear. CDR3 loop: CASSYSRSSYNEQFF. CDR3 DNA sequence: TGTGCCAGCAGTTACTCGAGGAGCTCCTACAATGAGCAGTTCTTC.